Following are 27 T cell receptor beta chains from one sample sequenced in a study of response to subunit inactivated influenza vaccine. TCRdb recomputed calls from the RT-PCR reads with MiXCR, one row per CDR3 protein. The sample contains 750,000 to 850,000 distinct CDR3 sequences, around 20% of which appear only once. Sequences were derived from PBMCs from blood, sampled more than 4 days after vaccination. The origin of the receptors is a man aged 50 to 60 who received an inactivated influenza vaccine.

This chain connects TRBV4-1 to TRBJ2-3; D ambiguous. Germline values: CDR1 MGHRA, CDR2 YSYEKL. The V and J ends lost 4 bases and 0 bases respectively, with 17 bases between them. The CDR3 sequence is 17 residues long. CDR3 sequence: CASSPSGSAASTDTQYF. The CDR3 DNA follows: TGCGCCAGCAGCCCCAGTGGATCGGCAGCGAGCACAGATACGCAGTATTTT.

This clonotype occurred a few times. This chain joins TRBV12-3 or TRBV12-4 and TRBJ1-2; D is undetermined. The CDR3 extends over 13 amino acids. The germline V and J ends were trimmed by 3 bases and 4 bases, with 9 bases remaining between them. The CDR3: CASSFRRIYGYTF. The DNA for the CDR3 is TGTGCCAGCAGTTTTAGACGGATCTATGGCTACACCTTC.

This clonotype was seen ten or more times. The rearrangement uses TRBV20-1 and TRBJ2-3, with 10 bases that match TRBD2. This CDR3 is built from 14 residues. The junction had 6 bases not matched to a gene; V was cut back by 6 bases and J by 3 bases. Germline lookup yields CDR1 DFQATT and CDR2 SNEGSKA (reference sequence). The chain's CDR3 is CSATSGVWTDTQYF. CDR3 DNA: TGCAGTGCCACTAGCGGGGTGTGGACAGATACGCAGTATTTT.

This clonotype was observed a few times. This chain links TRBV20-1 with TRBJ1-2; D possibly corresponds to TRBD1 (5 bases). This CDR3 spans 15 amino acids. Germline V gives CDR1 DFQATT, CDR2 SNEGSKA (reference sequence). Trimming left V 0 bases short and J 4 bases short, with 15 bases between. The CDR3, as DNA: TGCAGTGCTAGAGAGCCCACCGGGACGGTCTATGGCTACACCTTC. Its protein product is CSAREPTGTVYGYTF.

The table lists this clonotype with a few counts. The chain carries TRBV5-1 and TRBJ2-3; no firm D call. CDR3 length equals 13 residues. V shed 9 bases and J shed 1 base, with 12 bases lying between them. Germline CDR1 SGHRS, CDR2 YFSETQ. CDR3 coding DNA: TGCGCCACCACTAAGGACGGCACAGATACGCAGTATTTT. Amino acids: CATTKDGTDTQYF.

The chain joins TRBV20-1 to TRBJ2-2; 11 nucleotides agree with TRBD2. Per germline, CDR1 DFQATT and CDR2 SNEGSKA (reference sequence). With V trimmed by 3 bases and J by 1 base, 4 bases remained unmatched. The CDR3 runs to 16 residues. DNA of the CDR3: TGCAGTGCTAGCACCCTAGCGGGAGGGAACACCGGGGAGCTGTTTTTT. It codes for CSASTLAGGNTGELFF.

The chain couples TRBV3-1 to TRBJ1-1; possible D gene TRBD1, 6 bases. CDR3 length equals 13 residues. The V and J ends lost 4 bases and 8 bases respectively, with 14 bases between them. CDR1 is LGHDT and CDR2 is YNNKEL in the germline V gene (reference sequence). The CDR3 protein is CASSLPGTTEAFF. In nucleotides, the CDR3 is TGTGCCAGCAGCCTTCCTGGGACAACAGAAGCTTTCTTT.

This clonotype was observed a single time. The chain carries TRBV4-1 and TRBJ2-3, with unresolved D. Trimming cost V 4 bases and J 6 bases, with 11 bases left between them. Germline V gene sequence: CDR1 MGHRA, CDR2 YSYEKL. The CDR3 runs 13 residues. The CDR3 protein is CASSLDHRDTQYF. CDR3 coding DNA: TGCGCCAGCAGCCTTGACCACCGGGATACGCAGTATTTT.

V is TRBV5-5 and J is TRBJ2-6, with 11 bases lining up with TRBD1. V trimming: 4 bases; J trimming: 4 bases; junction bases outside the gene matches: 7. The CDR3 runs to 17 residues. The germline CDR1 and CDR2 sequences are SGHKS and YYEKEE (reference sequence). The CDR3 protein is CASSPRTGGLGANVLTF. The DNA for the CDR3 is TGTGCCAGCAGCCCCCGGACAGGGGGCTTGGGGGCCAACGTCCTGACTTTC.

This clonotype showed up just a few times. J is TRBJ2-3 and V is TRBV20-1, with D possibly being TRBD2 (5 bases). The CDR3 runs to 11 residues. The germline V and J ends were trimmed by 2 bases and 8 bases, with 8 bases remaining between them. CDR1 DFQATT and CDR2 SNEGSKA come from the germline V gene (reference sequence). The CDR3 sequence: CSARKDSTQYF. The CDR3 coding sequence is TGCAGTGCTAGAAAGGACTCTACGCAGTATTTT.

The chain employs TRBV28 and TRBJ1-2; D is undetermined. The CDR3 consists of 13 residues. From germline, CDR1 is MDHEN and CDR2 SYDVKM. The ends were cut back, 6 bases at V and 4 bases at J, with 12 bases in the middle. The CDR3 protein is CASRSERSYGYTF. CDR3 bases: TGTGCCAGCAGGAGCGAGAGAAGCTATGGCTACACCTTC.

This clonotype was counted only a few times. The chain combines TRBV5-5 with TRBJ2-5; either TRBD1 or TRBD2 may fit D (5 bases each). The CDR3 runs to 13 residues. Deletions cut 4 bases from V and 5 bases from J, with 12 bases between. CDR1 is SGHKS and CDR2 is YYEKEE in the germline V gene (reference sequence). CDR3 sequence reads: CASSGGPQETQYF. The CDR3 coding sequence is TGTGCCAGCAGCGGGGGACCTCAGGAGACCCAGTACTTC.

The CDR3 loop is CASCAGNRGDSGELFF. Here the CDR3 DNA reads TGTGCCAGCTGCGCAGGGAACAGGGGGGATTCCGGGGAGCTGTTTTTT. J is TRBJ2-2 and V is TRBV12-1; the D call of TRBD1 is as the table states it, not checked on the DNA. TRBV12-1 is a documented pseudogene. The CDR3 extends over 16 amino acids.

The rearrangement links TRBV5-4 to TRBJ2-3, with 10 bases aligning to TRBD1. The CDR3 loop spans 15 amino acids. Germline CDR1 and CDR2: SGHNT and YYREEE (reference sequence). V shed 2 bases and J 6 bases; nucleotides not matched to a gene: 6. The CDR3 protein is CASSFVDRGEDTQYF. The CDR3 region has the DNA TGTGCCAGCAGCTTTGTGGACAGGGGGGAGGATACGCAGTATTTT.

The rearrangement links TRBV6-2 or TRBV6-3 to TRBJ1-5; D is unclear. The germline V and J ends were trimmed by 5 bases and 3 bases, with 11 bases remaining between them. Germline CDR1 is MNHEY and CDR2 is SVGEGT. CDR3 length: 14 amino acids. The chain's CDR3 is CASSVTWTNQPQHF. DNA for the CDR3: TGTGCCAGCAGTGTCACATGGACCAATCAGCCCCAGCATTTT.

This clonotype was counted between two and nine times. The rearrangement joins TRBV12-3 or TRBV12-4 to TRBJ2-3; TRBD2 matches at 7 bases. V shed 3 bases, J shed 7 bases, and the junction held 13 bases outside the gene matches. This CDR3 spans 16 amino acids. The CDR3 sequence is CASSFNLAGRGYTQYF. CDR3 nucleotide sequence: TGTGCCAGCAGTTTTAATTTAGCGGGCCGAGGTTATACGCAGTATTTT.

The rearrangement links TRBV20-1 to TRBJ2-7, with a possible D match to TRBD2 (6 bases). V was cut by 3 bases and J by 3 bases, with 18 bases left in between. CDR1 DFQATT and CDR2 SNEGSKA come from the germline V gene (reference sequence). CDR3 length equals 15 residues. Here the CDR3 reads CSASRYRDSGYEQYF. The DNA of the CDR3 is TGCAGTGCTAGTCGGTACCGGGACTCGGGCTACGAGCAGTACTTC.

V usage is TRBV7-2 and J usage is TRBJ2-1; 7 bases are a match to TRBD2. The trim removed 4 bases at V and 1 base at J, leaving 4 bases unmatched. Looked up from germline, CDR1 is SGHTA and CDR2 is FQGNSA. This CDR3 has 15 residues. The CDR3 bases are TGTGCCAGCAGCTGGCGGGAGTCGTCCTACAATGAGCAGTTCTTC. Residues: CASSWRESSYNEQFF.

The chain is built from TRBV27 and TRBJ2-2, with 8 bases lining up with TRBD1. Germline assignment: CDR1 MNHEY and CDR2 SMNVEV (reference sequence). J lost 1 base, V lost 2 bases, and 6 bases had no gene match. The CDR3 length is 17 residues. CDR3: CASSLKWTGMNTGELFF. DNA of the CDR3: TGTGCCAGCAGTTTAAAGTGGACAGGGATGAACACCGGGGAGCTGTTTTTT.

This sequence joins TRBV5-6 and TRBJ2-3; 7 bases map to TRBD2. CDR1 SGHDT and CDR2 YYEEEE come from the germline V gene. The CDR3 length is 15 residues. Trimming took 0 bases from V and 2 from J; bases not matched to a gene: 3. The CDR3 loop is CASSLVTSDTDTQYF. The CDR3 DNA follows: TGTGCCAGCAGCTTGGTCACTAGCGACACAGATACGCAGTATTTT. Using reference TRBV5-6 and TRBJ2-3 for the parts outside the CDR3, the full variable domain is DAGVTQSPTHLIKTRGQQVTLRCSPKSGHDTVSWYQQALGQGPQFIFQYYEEEERQRGNFPDRFSGHQFPNYSSELNVNALLLGDSALYLCASSLVTSDTDTQYFGPGTRLTVL.

This clonotype has at least ten counts. This chain connects TRBV29-1 to TRBJ2-7; TRBD1 aligns across 7 bases. The V and J ends lost 6 bases and 3 bases, in that order; junction bases with no gene match: 5. Germline assignment: CDR1 SQVTM and CDR2 ANQGSEA. The CDR3 runs to 12 residues. This CDR3 reads CSVRRDSYEQYF. Written as DNA, the CDR3 is TGCAGCGTCCGCCGGGACAGCTACGAGCAGTACTTC.

The table lists this clonotype with a few counts. The V gene is TRBV20-1, the J gene TRBJ2-7, with 7 bases matching TRBD1. The germline CDR1 and CDR2 sequences are DFQATT and SNEGSKA (reference sequence). This CDR3 is 14 amino acids long. Trimming removed 3 bases from V and 7 bases from J; junction bases left unmatched: 12. The CDR3 loop reads CSARDWDRPLEQYF. In nucleotides, the CDR3 is TGCAGTGCTAGGGATTGGGACAGACCCCTAGAGCAGTACTTC.

This clonotype occurred a few times. The V gene is TRBV10-3, the J gene TRBJ2-3; the match to TRBD1 covers 11 bases. Germline loops: CDR1 ENHRY, CDR2 SYGVKD. The CDR3 runs 14 residues. J gave up 4 bases and V 8 bases, and 5 bases lay outside the gene matches. This chain's CDR3 is CAIRVGQGADTQYF. DNA for the CDR3: TGTGCCATCCGGGTGGGACAGGGGGCAGATACGCAGTATTTT.

The rearrangement links TRBV5-1 to TRBJ2-6, with 7 nucleotides matching TRBD1. With V trimmed by 0 bases and J by 15 bases, 9 bases remained unmatched. The CDR3 has 14 amino acids. CDR1 is SGHRS and CDR2 is YFSETQ in the germline V gene. This chain's CDR3 is CASSLERTGTALTF. The CDR3, as DNA: TGCGCCAGCAGCTTGGAACGGACAGGCACAGCCCTGACTTTC.

The chain carries TRBV4-3 and TRBJ1-1; D possibly corresponds to TRBD1 (5 bases). Germline CDR1 LGHNA, CDR2 YSLEER. Trimming cost V 2 bases and J 5 bases, with 9 bases left between them. The CDR3 runs 13 residues. The CDR3 protein is CASSQRGVTEAFF. For the CDR3, the DNA is TGCGCCAGCAGCCAAAGAGGGGTGACTGAAGCTTTCTTT.

The CDR3 sequence is CASSYTGPYSNQPQHF. CDR3 DNA sequence: TGTGCCAGCAGTTACACAGGACCTTATAGCAATCAGCCCCAGCATTTT. The V gene is TRBV12-3 or TRBV12-4, the J gene TRBJ1-5; a possible D gene is TRBD1 (5 bases). This CDR3 has 16 amino acids. Trimming pared 4 bases from V and 0 bases from J, leaving 13 bases between.

The chain carries TRBV3-1 and TRBJ2-7; 8 nucleotides agree with TRBD2. The CDR3 runs 15 residues. Germline V gene lookup returns CDR1 LGHDT and CDR2 YNNKEL (reference sequence). Trimming at V came to 4 bases and at J to 0 bases, leaving 5 bases not matched to a gene. As DNA, the CDR3 is TGTGCCAGCAGCCGTGAGCGGGGGACCTCCTACGAGCAGTACTTC. Translated, it gives CASSRERGTSYEQYF.